This T cell receptor beta chain originates from a study of T cell responses to AZD1222 COVID-19 vaccine. Notes on the study in general: The number of AZD1222 recipients seropositive at baseline was only six.

Libraries were prepared by immunoSEQ multiplex PCR; TCRdb keeps only in-frame clonotypes and omits some of them. The sample contains 95,000 to 150,000 clones, around 94% of which appear only once. The CDR3 is made up of 14 amino acids. The ends lost 5 bases at V and 6 bases at J; junction bases unmatched: 5. The germline CDR1 and CDR2 sequences are LGHNT and FRNRAP. Comments on this clone: Its specificity is unknown.

This chain links TRBV12-5 with TRBJ2-1; 9 bases fit TRBD1. The starting material was peripheral blood, obtained on day 0 of AZD1222 vaccination. The clonotype was recovered from an adult in good health. The chain's CDR3 is CASGLGQGSNEQFF. DNA of the CDR3: TGTGCTAGTGGTCTAGGACAGGGGAGCAATGAGCAGTTCTTC.